The clone carrying this TCR beta chain was detected many times. Its matching antigen is unknown. The library targeted TCRbeta and was prepared with unique molecular identifiers. Each CDR3 protein is one row after TCRdb ran MiXCR on the PCR reads. The sample consists of 280,000 or so distinct CDR3 sequences, approximately 10% of them appearing once. This specimen comes from a study of T-cell reconstitution after alpha-beta-depleted transplantation in children. General study findings and limits: Recipient T cells and thymic progenitors that survived gave rise to the high TCRbeta diversity observed at day 60 in some patients. Newly made T cells mostly supplied T-cell counts and diversity one year after transplant. Several hundred rapidly expanded clones from non-depleted graft cells reportedly supplied alpha-beta T cells about two months post-transplant.

The clonotype was recovered from a male patient aged 2 to 10 who had a stem cell transplant for chronic granulomatous disease, so the T cells may come from the graft donor. This specimen was peripheral blood, taken 180 days after TCRalphabeta/CD19-depleted stem cell transplant.

CDR3 loop: CASRTGGRGYGYTF. DNA for the CDR3: TGTGCCAGCAGGACCGGGGGACGAGGCTATGGCTACACCTTC. The gene calls are TRBV12-3 or TRBV12-4 and TRBJ1-2, with D possibly TRBD1 on 5 matching bases. This CDR3 comprises 14 residues. Deletions cut 6 bases from V and 4 bases from J, with 15 bases between.